Presented here are 17 T cell receptor beta chains from one specimen sequenced in a study of blood T cell repertoires in COVID-19. Measured with immunoSEQ multiplex PCR; TCRdb has only the in-frame clones, and not every one. There are more than 110,000 clones in the sample; 82% occur only once, and 4% to 5% lies in the top ten. Sequencing was performed on peripheral blood. All receptors come from a woman at least 80 years old with acute or convalescent COVID-19.

The genes are TRBV7-9 and TRBJ2-1; D perhaps matches TRBD2 (6 bases). V gave up 5 bases and J gave up 8 bases, with 22 bases separating them. CDR1 and CDR2 from the germline V gene are SEHNR and FQNEAQ (reference sequence). This CDR3 region has 16 residues. CDR3 nucleotide sequence: TGTGCCAGCAGCAAAAACCCCGGGCCCCCGGGGGATGAGCAGTTCTTC. Protein sequence: CASSKNPGPPGDEQFF.

In its sample, this clone was seen a few times. The chain joins TRBV2 to TRBJ2-3, with TRBD1 matching 7 bases. Germline values: CDR1 SNHLY, CDR2 FYNNEI. This CDR3 region has 17 residues. The ends lost 6 bases at V and 1 base at J; junction bases unmatched: 13. The CDR3 here is CASRPGAGGRGTDTQYF. In nucleotides, the CDR3 is TGTGCCAGCAGGCCAGGAGCAGGGGGACGGGGCACAGATACGCAGTATTTT.

The chain combines TRBV11-2 with TRBJ2-1, with 14 bases matching TRBD2. The CDR3 runs 18 residues. V shed 4 bases, J shed 0 bases, and the junction held 5 bases outside the gene matches. Germline V CDR1 and CDR2: SGHAT, FQNNGV. Written as DNA, the CDR3 is TGTGCCAGCAGCTCGGGACTAGCGGGAGACGCCTCCTACAATGAGCAGTTCTTC. Its translation: CASSSGLAGDASYNEQFF.

This sequence joins TRBV24-1 and TRBJ2-3, with D tentatively TRBD2 (6 bases). The CDR3 has 15 amino acids. The V and J ends lost 8 bases and 2 bases respectively, with 16 bases between them. Germline V gives CDR1 KGHDR, CDR2 SFDVKD. The CDR3 reads CATNDSEGPTDTQYF. DNA of the CDR3: TGTGCCACCAACGATTCGGAGGGGCCCACAGATACGCAGTATTTT.

The rearrangement links TRBV28 to TRBJ1-4, with no clear D. This CDR3 has 17 residues. The ends were cut back, 1 base at V and 5 bases at J, with 17 bases in the middle. Germline V CDR1 and CDR2: MDHEN, SYDVKM. The CDR3 nucleotides are TGTGCCAGCAGTTTATTGATCCCCCGGAGCACCAATGAAAAACTGTTTTTT. It translates to CASSLLIPRSTNEKLFF.

The rearrangement joins TRBV23-1 to TRBJ2-2; 11 nucleotides align to TRBD2. TRBV23-1 is designated an ORF whose function remains uncertain. The CDR3 runs to 18 residues. The V segment lost 3 bases and the J segment 5 bases; nucleotides outside the gene matches: 11. For the CDR3, the DNA is TGCGCCAGCAGTCACCCTAGCGGGGGGCCCCTTTGGACCGGGGAGCTGTTTTTT. Amino acid sequence: CASSHPSGGPLWTGELFF.

The chain employs TRBV30 and TRBJ2-5; 7 bases fit TRBD2. Germline lookup yields CDR1 GTSNPN and CDR2 SVGIG (reference sequence). The CDR3 contains 16 residues. J was trimmed by 5 bases and V by 2 bases; bases with no gene match: 14. The CDR3 here is CAWSYGHVRGTETQYF. CDR3 sequence (DNA): TGTGCCTGGAGTTATGGGCATGTGCGGGGGACGGAGACCCAGTACTTC. The variable domain in full, with the rest retrieved from reference TRBV30 and TRBJ2-5, is SQTIHQWPATLVQPVGSPLSLECTVEGTSNPNLYWYRQAAGRGLQLLFYSVGIGQISSEVPQNLSASRPQDRQFILSSKKLLLSDSGFYLCAWSYGHVRGTETQYFGPGTRLLVL.

The genes are TRBV5-5 and TRBJ2-4; D not certain. The CDR3 runs to 13 residues. The germline V gene encodes CDR1 SGHKS and CDR2 YYEKEE (reference sequence). The V and J ends lost 1 base and 8 bases respectively, with 10 bases between them. The CDR3 DNA reads as TGTGCCAGCAGCTTGTCCGATGCGTACATTCAGTACTTC. It is translated as CASSLSDAYIQYF.

This clone was detected only once. The chain combines TRBV3-1 (or the pseudogene TRBV3-2) with TRBJ1-2, with TRBD1 identical over 10 bases. The CDR3 length is 13 residues. Germline loops: CDR1 LGHDT, CDR2 YNNKEL (reference sequence). The ends lost 3 bases at V and 6 bases at J; junction bases unmatched: 1. CDR3 residues: CASSHGTGDGYTF. As DNA, the CDR3 is TGTGCCAGCAGCCACGGGACAGGGGATGGCTACACCTTC.

The gene calls are TRBV30 and TRBJ1-1; the match to TRBD1 covers 9 bases. The CDR3 totals 14 residues. Germline V gene sequence: CDR1 GTSNPN, CDR2 SVGIG (reference sequence). J was trimmed by 6 bases and V by 1 base; bases with no gene match: 6. CDR3 sequence (DNA): TGTGCCTGGAGTGGAACAGGGGGCTTCGCTGAAGCTTTCTTT. Protein product: CAWSGTGGFAEAFF.

The chain recombines TRBV10-3 with TRBJ2-1; 10 positions match TRBD2. Trimming cost V 8 bases and J 9 bases; bases outside gene matches: 10. The CDR3 totals 14 residues. Per germline, CDR1 ENHRY and CDR2 SYGVKD. CDR3 sequence reads: CAIQGSGRAVEQFF. CDR3 in DNA: TGTGCCATCCAGGGCAGCGGGAGGGCGGTTGAGCAGTTCTTC.

This clone turned up a few times. The chain uses TRBV28 and TRBJ2-7; TRBD2 agrees at 7 bases. V gave up 2 bases and J gave up 8 bases; unmatched junction bases: 12. CDR3 length equals 15 residues. Germline V gives CDR1 MDHEN, CDR2 SYDVKM. The CDR3 loop is CASSLILAAGAQQYF. CDR3 nucleotide sequence: TGTGCCAGCAGTTTAATCCTAGCGGCCGGGGCTCAGCAGTACTTC.

The chain has TRBV9 and TRBJ2-1; D is perhaps TRBD2 (5 bases). This CDR3 comprises 16 residues. V shed 0 bases and J shed 3 bases, with 13 bases lying between them. Looked up from germline, CDR1 is SGDLS and CDR2 is YYNGEE. In DNA form, the CDR3 reads TGTGCCAGCAGCGTAGATGTGGAGGTTAGCTACAATGAGCAGTTCTTC. This encodes CASSVDVEVSYNEQFF.

This chain links TRBV2 with TRBJ2-7; 7 positions agree with TRBD2. V shed 8 bases, J shed 9 bases, and the junction held 7 bases outside the gene matches. The CDR3 totals 11 residues. Germline assignment: CDR1 SNHLY and CDR2 FYNNEI. In DNA form, the CDR3 reads TGTGCCAGCTCCCGAGGGAGGGCGCAGTACTTC. Protein: CASSRGRAQYF.

This rearrangement joins TRBV5-1 to TRBJ1-4, with D possibly matching TRBD1 (5 bases). The CDR3 has 15 residues. The germline V gene has CDR1 SGHRS and CDR2 YFSETQ. V lost 4 bases and J 6 bases, leaving 16 bases between the germline ends. CDR3: CASSPTGGLDEKLFF. In DNA, the CDR3 is TGCGCCAGCAGCCCTACGGGGGGTCTGGATGAAAAACTGTTTTTT.

The DNA for the CDR3 is TGTGCCAGCAGTTTTGACAGGGACGTTCAGCCCCAGCATTTT. This codes for CASSFDRDVQPQHF. V is TRBV28 and J is TRBJ1-5; 7 bases line up with TRBD1. CDR1 is MDHEN and CDR2 is SYDVKM in the germline V gene. This CDR3 spans 14 amino acids. V gave up 3 bases and J gave up 6 bases; unmatched junction bases: 5.

The chain links TRBV7-9 to TRBJ1-2; possible D gene TRBD1, 5 bases. Per germline, CDR1 SEHNR and CDR2 FQNEAQ (reference sequence). CDR3 length: 13 amino acids. Between the trimmed V and J ends, which lost 1 base and 6 bases, there was a span of 9 bases. CDR3 region: CASSLGEGDGYTF. The CDR3 DNA is TGTGCCAGCAGCTTAGGGGAAGGGGATGGCTACACCTTC.